The entry that follows covers one T cell receptor (beta chain) sequence. Its antigen specificity is not known. No base-level quality is on record; no much larger clone is a single base apart. The same CDR3 is also encoded by other DNA sequences in this sample. The immunoSEQ Assay, a bias-controlled multiplex PCR, was used to amplify TCRbeta CDR3 regions from genomic DNA. From the authors' description of their analysis: Within the assay, amplification of reference gene primers was used to estimate how many nucleated cells each sample contained. To quantify the absolute abundance of each unique TCRbeta CDR3 rearrangement, sequence reads were collapsed and filtered. For each sample, productive Simpson clonality was calculated as the square root of Simpson's diversity index over productive rearrangements. Not all clones reach the TCRdb copy of this immuneACCESS table, which keeps in-frame sequences only. Checked studies attribute under half of the gap to unresolved V genes and leave the rest unexplained. The V and J calls and clone size were taken over from that table, and D and trimming were inferred from the DNA. In this sample the table shows a few hundred thousand clones, roughly nine tenths of which occur a single time. The ten largest clones capture roughly 1% of the sample.

Enrolling through a virtual design, the prospective study's participants ranged in age from roughly 18 to 90 years and lived across about two dozen United States geographic areas. To assign participants to cohorts, the prospective study relied on clinical history that participants themselves reported in a screening survey and a study questionnaire. For ImmuneRACE Cohort 3, a participant was defined as recovered based on two consecutive negative NP/OP PCR tests, clearance by a healthcare professional, or resolution of symptoms. Each participant in the prospective study had whole blood, serum and a nasopharyngeal or oropharyngeal swab collected by mobile phlebotomists. Prospective study participants could optionally give additional blood draws and questionnaires over an approximately two-month period. Prospective study blood samples were shipped either frozen or at room temperature before DNA extraction.

Including the terminal cysteine and phenylalanine, the CDR3 comprises 14 residues. The DNA shown is the 42-base CDR3, in frame from base 1. Via the germline V gene, CDR1 is KGHSH and CDR2 LQKENI. Here V drops 1 base and J drops 3 bases, and the junction holds 2 bases not matched to any gene. The sample comes from a study of blood T cell repertoires in COVID-19 (dated by TCRdb to 2020 to 2021). About the full investigation: Samples covering the acute and convalescent phases of COVID-19 were provided by collaborators in the United States, Italy and Spain. The material from the prospective study consisted of cDNA or gDNA derived from T cells, B-cell-depleted T cells, or PBMCs. The dataset comprised deeply sampled blood TCRbeta repertoires from subjects exposed to, actively infected with, or recovered from COVID-19. A freely available public database, intended as a resource for researchers studying the immune response to SARS-CoV-2, is where the repertoires were released. The samples were drawn from two sources: the first 160 participants of the ongoing ImmuneRACE study, and 950 to 1,500 subjects contributed by 6 global collaborators. Sample metadata almost always included a de-identified subject ID, COVID-19 status, age in years and sex. HLA class I and class II types, where available, came from metadata supplied by the sample provider rather than from assay-based typing.

Overall study outcomes, separate from this receptor: The quantity of clinical and demographic metadata differed by source and by participant and was supplied without curation.

The clonotype comes from a woman aged 25 to 39 who had recovered from COVID-19. The V gene is TRBV18 and the J gene is TRBJ2-7; 8 nucleotides in the junction match TRBD1. The sample was PBMCs or T cells enriched from blood (not recorded which). The CDR3 region has the sequence CASSPRQGIYEQYF. The DNA sequence is given as TGTGCCAGCTCACCACGACAGGGGATCTACGAGCAGTACTTC.